The entry below describes one T cell receptor (beta chain). A read error may explain this, as a much larger clone is one base away. This specimen comes from a study of prognosis after radiotherapy for stage I lung cancer. Turning to the study itself: With approximately 13 men and 6 women, the cohort's median age was around 74 years, range roughly 50–84. With stereotactic body radiotherapy, no patient received any concurrent therapy.

The CDR3 has 14 residues. The germline V gene has CDR1 MNHEY and CDR2 SVGAGI. Genomic DNA served as the source from which two-round multiplex PCR generated TCR beta CDR3 amplicons. Primers specific to each TRBV and TRBJ gene drove first-round PCR. Universal primers were used for second-round PCR. TCRdb re-called the multiplex PCR reads through MiXCR, storing one row per CDR3 protein. Of approximately 17,000 distinct CDR3 sequences listed, more than 35% were seen once; the top ten hold around 40%. The sample here was PBMCs, taken before or after stereotactic body radiation therapy (not recorded which). The sequence was obtained from a donor over 45 with non-small cell lung cancer. The chain joins TRBV6-5 to TRBJ2-7; D unclear. The CDR3 DNA sequence: TGTGCCAGCAGTTACACTTCGACGTTGAGTGAGCATTACTTC. Amino acid sequence: CASSYTSTLSEHYF.